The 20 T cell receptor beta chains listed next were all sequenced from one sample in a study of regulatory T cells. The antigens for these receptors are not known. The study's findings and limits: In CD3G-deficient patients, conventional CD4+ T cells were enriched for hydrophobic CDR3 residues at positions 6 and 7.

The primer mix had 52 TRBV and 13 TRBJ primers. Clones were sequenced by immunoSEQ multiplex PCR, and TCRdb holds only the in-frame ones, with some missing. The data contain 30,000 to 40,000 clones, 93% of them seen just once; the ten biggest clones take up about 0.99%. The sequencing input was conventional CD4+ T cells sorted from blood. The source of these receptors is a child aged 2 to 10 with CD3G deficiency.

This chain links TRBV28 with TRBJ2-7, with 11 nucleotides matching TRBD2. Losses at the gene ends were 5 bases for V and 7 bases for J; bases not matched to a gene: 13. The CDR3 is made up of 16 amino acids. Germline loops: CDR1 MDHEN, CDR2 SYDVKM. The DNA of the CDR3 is TGTGCCAGCAGTAACCGACTAGCGGGGTCCCCAGGAGAGCAGTACTTC. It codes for CASSNRLAGSPGEQYF. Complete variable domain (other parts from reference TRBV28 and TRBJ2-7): DVKVTQSSRYLVKRTGEKVFLECVQDMDHENMFWYRQDPGLGLRLIYFSYDVKMKEKGDIPEGYSVSREKKERFSLILESASTNQTSMYLCASSNRLAGSPGEQYFGPGTRLTVT.

The CDR3 DNA follows: TGTGCCAGCAGTTTGGGCAGGGGGCTAAGCACAGATACGCAGTATTTT. Translation gives CASSLGRGLSTDTQYF. The chain employs TRBV28 and TRBJ2-3; 8 bases fit TRBD1. In germline, CDR1 is MDHEN, CDR2 SYDVKM. CDR3 length: 16 amino acids. The V segment lost 3 bases and the J segment 0 bases; nucleotides outside the gene matches: 5.

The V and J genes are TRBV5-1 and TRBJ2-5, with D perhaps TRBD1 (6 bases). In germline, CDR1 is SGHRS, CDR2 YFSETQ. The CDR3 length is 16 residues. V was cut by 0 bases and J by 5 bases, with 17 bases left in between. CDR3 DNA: TGCGCCAGCAGCTTGGGGGGCAGGGGCGCCGCGGAGACCCAGTACTTC. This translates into CASSLGGRGAAETQYF.

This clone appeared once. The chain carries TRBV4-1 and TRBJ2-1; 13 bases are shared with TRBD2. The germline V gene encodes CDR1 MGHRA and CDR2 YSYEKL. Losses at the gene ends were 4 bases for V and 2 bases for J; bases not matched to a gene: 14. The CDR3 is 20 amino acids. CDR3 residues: CASSLESWTSGRLTYNEQFF. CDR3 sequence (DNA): TGCGCCAGCAGCCTGGAATCCTGGACTAGCGGGAGACTCACCTACAATGAGCAGTTCTTC.

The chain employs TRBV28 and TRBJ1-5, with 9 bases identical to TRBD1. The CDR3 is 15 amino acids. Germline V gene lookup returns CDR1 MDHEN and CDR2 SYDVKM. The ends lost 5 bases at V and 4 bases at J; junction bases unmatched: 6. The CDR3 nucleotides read TGTGCCAGCAGTAGGGGAGGGACAGGGAATCAGCCCCAGCATTTT. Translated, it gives CASSRGGTGNQPQHF. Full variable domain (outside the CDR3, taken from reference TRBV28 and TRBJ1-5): DVKVTQSSRYLVKRTGEKVFLECVQDMDHENMFWYRQDPGLGLRLIYFSYDVKMKEKGDIPEGYSVSREKKERFSLILESASTNQTSMYLCASSRGGTGNQPQHFGDGTRLSIL.

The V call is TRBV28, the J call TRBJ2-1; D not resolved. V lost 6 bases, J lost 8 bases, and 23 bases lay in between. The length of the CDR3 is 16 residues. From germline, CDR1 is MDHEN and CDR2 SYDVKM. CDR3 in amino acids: CASSRSRRIGTDEQFF. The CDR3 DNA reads TGTGCCAGCAGCCGCTCGAGGAGAATAGGAACCGATGAGCAGTTCTTC.

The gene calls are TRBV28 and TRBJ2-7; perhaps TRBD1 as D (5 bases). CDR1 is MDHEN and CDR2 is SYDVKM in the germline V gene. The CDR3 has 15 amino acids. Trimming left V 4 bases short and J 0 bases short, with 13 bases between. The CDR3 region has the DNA TGTGCCAGCAGTTCCCAGGGATTAGGCTCCTACGAGCAGTACTTC. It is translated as CASSSQGLGSYEQYF. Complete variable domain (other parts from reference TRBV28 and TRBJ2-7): DVKVTQSSRYLVKRTGEKVFLECVQDMDHENMFWYRQDPGLGLRLIYFSYDVKMKEKGDIPEGYSVSREKKERFSLILESASTNQTSMYLCASSSQGLGSYEQYFGPGTRLTVT.

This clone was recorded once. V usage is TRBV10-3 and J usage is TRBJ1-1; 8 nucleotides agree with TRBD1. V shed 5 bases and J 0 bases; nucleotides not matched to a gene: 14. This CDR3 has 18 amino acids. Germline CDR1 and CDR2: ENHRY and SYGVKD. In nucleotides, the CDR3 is TGTGCCATCAGTTCAAAAGGTACCAGGGGGCGAGTGAACACTGAAGCTTTCTTT. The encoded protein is CAISSKGTRGRVNTEAFF.

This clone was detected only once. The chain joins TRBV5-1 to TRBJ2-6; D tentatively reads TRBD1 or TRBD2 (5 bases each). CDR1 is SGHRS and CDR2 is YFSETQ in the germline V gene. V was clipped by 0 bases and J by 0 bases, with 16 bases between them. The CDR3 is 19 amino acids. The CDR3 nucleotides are TGCGCCAGCAGCTTGGGACGAGGGGTCGCGAACTCTGGGGCCAACGTCCTGACTTTC. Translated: CASSLGRGVANSGANVLTF.

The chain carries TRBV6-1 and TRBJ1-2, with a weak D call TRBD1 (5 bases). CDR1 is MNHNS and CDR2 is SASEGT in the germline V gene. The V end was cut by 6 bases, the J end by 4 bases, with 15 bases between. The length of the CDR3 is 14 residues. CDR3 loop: CASSTTGGGYGYTF. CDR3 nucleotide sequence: TGTGCCAGCAGCACAACCGGGGGGGGCTATGGCTACACCTTC.

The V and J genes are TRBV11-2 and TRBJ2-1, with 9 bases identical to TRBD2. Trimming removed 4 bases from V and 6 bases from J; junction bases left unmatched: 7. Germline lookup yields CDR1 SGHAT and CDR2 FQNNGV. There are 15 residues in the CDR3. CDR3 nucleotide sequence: TGTGCCAGCAGCTCTAGCGGGAAGGCTGTCAATGAGCAGTTCTTC. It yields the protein CASSSSGKAVNEQFF.

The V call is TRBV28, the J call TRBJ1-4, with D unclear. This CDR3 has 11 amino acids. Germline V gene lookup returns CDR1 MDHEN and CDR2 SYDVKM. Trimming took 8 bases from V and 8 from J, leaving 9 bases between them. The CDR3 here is CASSVNEKLFF. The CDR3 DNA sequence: TGTGCCAGCTCGGTCAACGAAAAACTGTTTTTT. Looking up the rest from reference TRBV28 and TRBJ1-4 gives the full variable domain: DVKVTQSSRYLVKRTGEKVFLECVQDMDHENMFWYRQDPGLGLRLIYFSYDVKMKEKGDIPEGYSVSREKKERFSLILESASTNQTSMYLCASSVNEKLFFGSGTQLSVL.

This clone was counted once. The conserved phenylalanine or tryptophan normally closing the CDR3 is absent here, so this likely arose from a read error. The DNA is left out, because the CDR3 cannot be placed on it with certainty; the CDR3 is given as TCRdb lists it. Here the CDR3 reads CASSPRQGLDLYL. This sequence joins TRBV28 and TRBJ1-1; TRBD1, the table's D call, was not compared with the DNA. CDR1 and CDR2 from the germline V gene are MDHEN and SYDVKM. The CDR3 is 13 residues long, ends included.

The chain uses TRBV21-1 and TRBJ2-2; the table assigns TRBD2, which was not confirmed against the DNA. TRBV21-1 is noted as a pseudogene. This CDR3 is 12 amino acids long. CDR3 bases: TGTGCCAGCGAGAGGGACTCCGGGGAGCTGTTTTTT. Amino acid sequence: CASERDSGELFF.

CDR3 sequence reads: CASSPASGRAGEQYF. In DNA form, the CDR3 reads TGTGCCAGCAGTCCAGCTAGCGGGAGGGCCGGTGAGCAGTACTTC. This chain links TRBV28 with TRBJ2-7, with 12 bases matching TRBD2. The trim removed 5 bases at V and 7 bases at J, leaving 9 bases unmatched. The CDR3 length is 15 residues. The germline CDR1 and CDR2 sequences are MDHEN and SYDVKM.

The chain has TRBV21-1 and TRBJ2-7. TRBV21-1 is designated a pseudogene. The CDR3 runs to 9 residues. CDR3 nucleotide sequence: TGTGCCAGGACCGGGCCTACGGACTTC. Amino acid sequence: CARTGPTDF.

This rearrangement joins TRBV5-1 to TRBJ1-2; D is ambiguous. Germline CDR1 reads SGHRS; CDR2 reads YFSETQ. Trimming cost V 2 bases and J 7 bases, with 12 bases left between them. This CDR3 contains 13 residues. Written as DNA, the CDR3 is TGCGCCAGCAGCTTTCATGAAGGTTCTGGCTACACCTTC. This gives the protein CASSFHEGSGYTF.

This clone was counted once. CDR3 DNA: TGTGCCAGCACCCGGACACCGAACACTGAAGCTTTCTTT. It yields the protein CASTRTPNTEAFF. This chain connects TRBV6-1 to TRBJ1-1; maybe TRBD1 (5 bases). CDR1 is MNHNS, CDR2 SASEGT, per germline. Trimming left V 7 bases short and J 1 base short, with 10 bases between. The CDR3 loop spans 13 amino acids.

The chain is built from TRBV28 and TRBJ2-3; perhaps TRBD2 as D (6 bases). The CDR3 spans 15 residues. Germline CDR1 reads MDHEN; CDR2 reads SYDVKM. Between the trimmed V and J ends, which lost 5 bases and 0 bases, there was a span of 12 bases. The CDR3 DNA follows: TGTGCCAGCAGTCGAATCGGGGGAAGCACAGATACGCAGTATTTT. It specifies CASSRIGGSTDTQYF.

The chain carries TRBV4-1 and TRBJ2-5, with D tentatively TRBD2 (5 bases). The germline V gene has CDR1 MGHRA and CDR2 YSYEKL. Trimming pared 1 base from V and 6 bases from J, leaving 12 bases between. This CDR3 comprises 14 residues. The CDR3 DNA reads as TGCGCCAGCAGCCAAGTTACTAGTCGGCAGACCCAGTACTTC. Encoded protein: CASSQVTSRQTQYF.